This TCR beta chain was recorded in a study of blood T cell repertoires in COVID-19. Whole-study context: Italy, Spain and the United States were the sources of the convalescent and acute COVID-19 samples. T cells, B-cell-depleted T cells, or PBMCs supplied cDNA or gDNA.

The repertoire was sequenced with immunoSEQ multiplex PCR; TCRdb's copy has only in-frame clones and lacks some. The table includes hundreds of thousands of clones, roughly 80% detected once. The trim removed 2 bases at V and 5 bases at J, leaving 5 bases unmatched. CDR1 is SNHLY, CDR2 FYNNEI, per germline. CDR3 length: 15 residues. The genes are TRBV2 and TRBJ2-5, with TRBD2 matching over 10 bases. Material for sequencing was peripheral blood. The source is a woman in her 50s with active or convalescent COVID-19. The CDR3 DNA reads TGTGCCAGCAGTGAATCTAGCGGGAGTCGGGAGACCCAGTACTTC. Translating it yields CASSESSGSRETQYF.